A selection of T cell receptor beta chains follows, all from one sample in a study of blood T cells in healthy people across ages. TCRdb fed the 5' RACE reads into MiXCR, producing one record per CDR3 protein. The sample has approximately 1.5 million distinct CDR3 sequences, 42% seen once; the top ten hold approximately 4%. Sequencing was done on a sample of blood. The origin of the receptors is a woman aged 18-35 years in good health. The CDR3 runs from the conserved cysteine through the conserved F or W. A D gene is named only where the DNA matches it firmly. Clone size is given for some rows only: seen once, a few or many times, or a class if the clone is expanded.

length: 12
D: -
size: -
J: TRBJ1-1
V: TRBV11-2
DNA: TGTGCCAGCAGCTCCCCGAAACCTGGGGCTTTCTTT
CDR3: CASSSPKPGAFF

length: 15
D: -
size: -
J: TRBJ1-4
V: TRBV20-1
DNA: TGCAGTGCTAGAGGCAGGACTTCTACTAATGAAAAACTGTTTTTT
CDR3: CSARGRTSTNEKLFF

length: 14
D: -
size: -
J: TRBJ1-2
V: TRBV7-2
DNA: TGTGCCAGCAGCCCGGGAGTGAACGTCTATGGCTACACCTTC
CDR3: CASSPGVNVYGYTF

length: 15
D: -
size: -
J: TRBJ1-2
V: TRBV6-5
DNA: TGTGTCAGCACCAAGTCACAGGGTAATTACTATGGCTACACCTTC
CDR3: CVSTKSQGNYYGYTF

length: 14
D: -
size: -
J: TRBJ2-6
V: TRBV20-1
DNA: TGCAGTGCTAGTGTCCGGACTGGGGCCAACGTCCTGACTTTC
CDR3: CSASVRTGANVLTF

length: 13
D: -
size: -
J: TRBJ1-2
V: TRBV6-5
DNA: TGTGCCAGCAGTCTGGACCCGTTCTATGGCTACACCTTC
CDR3: CASSLDPFYGYTF

length: 13
D: -
size: -
J: TRBJ1-4
V: TRBV6-5
DNA: TGTGCCAGCAGCCCCGGGACACTGAAAAAACTGTTTTTT
CDR3: CASSPGTLKKLFF

length: 13
D: -
size: few
J: TRBJ1-2
V: TRBV12-3/TRBV12-4
DNA: TGTGCCAGCAGCCAGGGACACCTCTATGGCTACACCTTC
CDR3: CASSQGHLYGYTF

length: 15
D: -
size: -
J: TRBJ1-1
V: TRBV20-1
DNA: TGCAGTGCTAGAGGTGGGGACGGGTCGGACACTGAAGCTTTCTTT
CDR3: CSARGGDGSDTEAFF

length: 13
D: -
size: -
J: TRBJ1-1
V: TRBV20-1
DNA: TGCAGTGCTAGAGAGTTTACGGTCGCGGGGGCTTTCTTT
CDR3: CSAREFTVAGAFF

length: 13
D: -
size: few
J: TRBJ2-7
V: TRBV29-1
DNA: TGCAGCGTTGGGGGCCCAGGTGCCTACGAGCAGTACTTC
CDR3: CSVGGPGAYEQYF

length: 16
D: TRBD2
size: few
J: TRBJ2-2
V: TRBV11-2
DNA: TGTGCCAGCAGCTTAGCGGGGGGAGTGAACACCGGGGAGCTGTTTTTT
CDR3: CASSLAGGVNTGELFF

length: 16
D: TRBD2
size: -
J: TRBJ2-3
V: TRBV20-1
DNA: TGCAGTGCTTTCTTCATCGGGACTAGCGGCACAGATACGCAGTATTTT
CDR3: CSAFFIGTSGTDTQYF

length: 12
D: -
size: -
J: TRBJ2-5
V: TRBV29-1
DNA: TGCAGCGACACAGGTGGGGGAGAGACCCAGTACTTC
CDR3: CSDTGGGETQYF

length: 17
D: -
size: -
J: TRBJ2-5
V: TRBV27
DNA: TGTGCCAGCAGTTTACTAGGGGTTAAGGGGGGTTACAATGAGCAGTACTTC
CDR3: CASSLLGVKGGYNEQYF

length: 15
D: -
size: -
J: TRBJ2-7
V: TRBV12-3/TRBV12-4
DNA: TGTGCCAGCAGTTTACGCGGGCCACGCTCCTACGAGCAGTACTTC
CDR3: CASSLRGPRSYEQYF

length: 15
D: -
size: -
J: TRBJ2-2
V: TRBV9
DNA: TGTGCCAGCAGCGTAGCCGGGCCGCGCACCGGGGAGCTGTTTTTT
CDR3: CASSVAGPRTGELFF

length: 12
D: -
size: -
J: TRBJ2-1
V: TRBV7-9
DNA: TGTGCCAGCAGCTTAGTGGTCGCCGAGCAGTTCTTC
CDR3: CASSLVVAEQFF

length: 13
D: -
size: -
J: TRBJ2-1
V: TRBV5-1
DNA: TGCGCCAGCAGCCCAATCCGGGGGAATGAGCAGTTCTTC
CDR3: CASSPIRGNEQFF

length: 11
D: -
size: -
J: TRBJ1-1
V: TRBV29-1
DNA: TGCAGCGTTGGAACCTTCACTGAAGCTTTCTTT
CDR3: CSVGTFTEAFF

length: 15
D: TRBD2
size: -
J: TRBJ2-1
V: TRBV20-1
DNA: TGCAGTGCTAGAGTGGGACTAGCGGCCTACAATGAGCAGTTCTTC
CDR3: CSARVGLAAYNEQFF

length: 14
D: -
size: -
J: TRBJ1-6
V: TRBV7-6
DNA: TGTGCCAGCAGCTTAGCCGGGCAGAATTCACCCCTCCACTTT
CDR3: CASSLAGQNSPLHF

length: 13
D: -
size: -
J: TRBJ2-5
V: TRBV5-8
DNA: TGTGCCAGCTCCCGCCGATCCTTGGAGACCCAGTACTTC
CDR3: CASSRRSLETQYF

length: 13
D: -
size: -
J: TRBJ2-5
V: TRBV9
DNA: TGTGCCAGCAGCGTAGCGGCACAAGAGACCCAGTACTTC
CDR3: CASSVAAQETQYF

length: 19
D: TRBD2
size: -
J: TRBJ2-1
V: TRBV7-9
DNA: TGTGCCAGCATCCCGCGCCGACAGCGGAGTCTAGCGGGACCCTATGGGCAGTTCTTC
CDR3: CASIPRRQRSLAGPYGQFF

length: 14
D: -
size: -
J: TRBJ2-7
V: TRBV6-1
DNA: TGTGCCAGCAGCCGGGACGGGGTTTCCTACGAGCAGTACTTC
CDR3: CASSRDGVSYEQYF

length: 12
D: -
size: few
J: TRBJ1-6
V: TRBV28
DNA: TGTGCCAGCAGTTTATCCGGGGAGGCCCTCCACTTT
CDR3: CASSLSGEALHF

length: 13
D: -
size: -
J: TRBJ1-5
V: TRBV3-1
DNA: TGTGCCAGCAGCCACACCGTCCGTCAGCCCCAGCATTTT
CDR3: CASSHTVRQPQHF

length: 13
D: TRBD1
size: -
J: TRBJ2-1
V: TRBV29-1
DNA: TGCAGCGCCCTGGGACAGTACCAAGAGACCCAGTTCTTC
CDR3: CSALGQYQETQFF